A selection of T cell receptor beta chains follows, all from one sample in a study of cytomegalovirus exposure and HLA in healthy donors. Method: immunoSEQ multiplex PCR; TCRdb's copy keeps in-frame clones and lacks some. This sample has around 100,000 clones; approximately 76% occur once, and the top ten carry roughly 4%. The specimen was PBMCs. These receptor sequences come from a man aged 35 to 55 in good health and CMV-seronegative. The CDR3 runs from the conserved cysteine through the conserved F or W. A D gene is named only where the DNA matches it firmly. Size tells how often a clone was seen (once, few, many) or the class of an expanded clone, and some rows leave it out.

clone_size: -
j_call: TRBJ1-1
v_call: TRBV29-1
d_call: TRBD1
cdr3_aa: CSTGTGGAEAFF
cdr3_nt: TGCAGCACCGGGACAGGGGGCGCTGAAGCTTTCTTT

clone_size: -
j_call: TRBJ2-3
v_call: TRBV6-1
d_call: -
cdr3_aa: CASSEARRGASFSSTDTQYF
cdr3_nt: TGTGCCAGCAGTGAAGCGCGTCGGGGGGCGTCTTTCTCTAGCACAGATACGCAGTATTTT

clone_size: once
j_call: TRBJ2-1
v_call: TRBV7-2
d_call: TRBD2
cdr3_aa: CASSPSGGAGNEQFF
cdr3_nt: TGTGCCAGCAGCCCTAGCGGGGGGGCGGGTAATGAGCAGTTCTTC

clone_size: -
j_call: TRBJ2-5
v_call: TRBV5-1
d_call: -
cdr3_aa: CASSFGTLSGETQYF
cdr3_nt: TGCGCCAGCAGCTTCGGGACACTGTCTGGGGAGACCCAGTACTTC

clone_size: -
j_call: TRBJ2-1
v_call: TRBV2
d_call: TRBD2
cdr3_aa: CASSLAGYNEQFF
cdr3_nt: TGTGCCAGCAGTTTAGCGGGGTACAATGAGCAGTTCTTC

clone_size: -
j_call: TRBJ2-6
v_call: TRBV19
d_call: -
cdr3_aa: CASTLSGANVLTF
cdr3_nt: TGTGCCAGTACCCTGTCTGGGGCCAACGTCCTGACTTTC

clone_size: -
j_call: TRBJ2-1
v_call: TRBV5-1
d_call: TRBD2
cdr3_aa: CASNPGGTAQEQFF
cdr3_nt: TGCGCCAGCAACCCCGGGGGGACTGCCCAGGAGCAGTTCTTC

clone_size: -
j_call: TRBJ2-6
v_call: TRBV27
d_call: TRBD2
cdr3_aa: CASSSPGGGGANVLTF
cdr3_nt: TGTGCCAGCAGTTCCCCCGGGGGGGGTGGGGCCAACGTCCTGACTTTC

clone_size: -
j_call: TRBJ1-1
v_call: TRBV7-3
d_call: -
cdr3_aa: CASSTNTETEAFF
cdr3_nt: TGTGCCAGCAGCACGAATACAGAAACTGAAGCTTTCTTT

clone_size: -
j_call: TRBJ2-1
v_call: TRBV19
d_call: TRBD2
cdr3_aa: CASSISGGAYNEQFF
cdr3_nt: TGTGCCAGTAGTATTAGCGGGGGGGCCTACAATGAGCAGTTCTTC

clone_size: -
j_call: TRBJ1-2
v_call: TRBV28
d_call: TRBD1
cdr3_aa: CASSSPGTANNYGYTF
cdr3_nt: TGTGCCAGCAGTTCACCCGGGACAGCAAATAACTATGGCTACACCTTC

clone_size: few
j_call: TRBJ2-2
v_call: TRBV19
d_call: TRBD1
cdr3_aa: CASSIFGTATGELFF
cdr3_nt: TGTGCCAGTAGTATCTTTGGGACAGCCACCGGGGAGCTGTTTTTT

clone_size: -
j_call: TRBJ1-2
v_call: TRBV14
d_call: -
cdr3_aa: CASSQGTVGGYTF
cdr3_nt: TGTGCCAGCAGCCAAGGGACAGTGGGTGGCTACACCTTC

clone_size: -
j_call: TRBJ1-6
v_call: TRBV6-5
d_call: TRBD1
cdr3_aa: CASSQDRDVGPLHF
cdr3_nt: TGTGCCAGCAGTCAGGACAGGGACGTTGGACCCCTCCACTTT

clone_size: few
j_call: TRBJ1-2
v_call: TRBV18
d_call: -
cdr3_aa: CASRRERVVYGYTF
cdr3_nt: TGTGCCAGCCGACGGGAAAGGGTAGTCTATGGCTACACCTTC

clone_size: -
j_call: TRBJ2-3
v_call: TRBV5-1
d_call: TRBD2
cdr3_aa: CASSLAGNGGASDTQYF
cdr3_nt: TGCGCCAGCAGCTTGGCCGGTAACGGGGGGGCATCAGATACGCAGTATTTT

clone_size: -
j_call: TRBJ2-2
v_call: TRBV2
d_call: -
cdr3_aa: CASRGLMTTGELFF
cdr3_nt: TGTGCCAGCAGGGGACTCATGACAACCGGGGAGCTGTTTTTT

clone_size: once
j_call: TRBJ2-1
v_call: TRBV6-6
d_call: -
cdr3_aa: CASSSQKNNEQFF
cdr3_nt: TGTGCCAGCAGTTCCCAGAAGAACAATGAGCAGTTCTTC

clone_size: -
j_call: TRBJ1-2
v_call: TRBV11-2
d_call: -
cdr3_aa: CASSSTGRTNYGYTF
cdr3_nt: TGTGCCAGCAGCTCCACAGGTCGCACTAACTATGGCTACACCTTC

clone_size: -
j_call: TRBJ2-5
v_call: TRBV6-1
d_call: -
cdr3_aa: CARKGAGGVETQYF
cdr3_nt: TGTGCCAGAAAGGGGGCGGGGGGCGTGGAGACCCAGTACTTC

clone_size: -
j_call: TRBJ2-5
v_call: TRBV7-2
d_call: TRBD2
cdr3_aa: CASSLNQRGGVETQYF
cdr3_nt: TGTGCCAGCAGCCTTAACCAGCGGGGGGGCGTGGAGACCCAGTACTTC

clone_size: -
j_call: TRBJ2-7
v_call: TRBV18
d_call: TRBD1
cdr3_aa: CASSVSGTGSYEQYF
cdr3_nt: TGTGCCAGCTCGGTCTCCGGGACAGGATCCTACGAGCAGTACTTC

clone_size: -
j_call: TRBJ1-5
v_call: TRBV11-3
d_call: TRBD1
cdr3_aa: CASSRPGQDNSNQPQHF
cdr3_nt: TGTGCCAGCAGCCGTCCGGGACAGGACAATAGCAATCAGCCCCAGCATTTT

clone_size: -
j_call: TRBJ1-5
v_call: TRBV7-9
d_call: -
cdr3_aa: CSSSLDIQAQHF
cdr3_nt: TGTTCCAGCAGCTTAGATATTCAGGCCCAGCATTTT

clone_size: -
j_call: TRBJ2-3
v_call: TRBV9
d_call: TRBD2
cdr3_aa: CASTRTSGGSDTQYF
cdr3_nt: TGTGCCAGCACTCGGACTAGCGGGGGATCAGATACGCAGTATTTT

clone_size: -
j_call: TRBJ1-2
v_call: TRBV9
d_call: -
cdr3_aa: CASSPREGGQGYTF
cdr3_nt: TGTGCCAGCAGCCCACGGGAGGGGGGGCAGGGCTACACCTTC

clone_size: -
j_call: TRBJ1-2
v_call: TRBV7-9
d_call: -
cdr3_aa: CASSLGGGYGYTF
cdr3_nt: TGTGCCAGCAGCTTAGGGGGCGGCTATGGCTACACCTTC

clone_size: -
j_call: TRBJ1-1
v_call: TRBV7-9
d_call: TRBD1
cdr3_aa: CASTSGRGRLMNTEAFF
cdr3_nt: TGTGCCAGCACCTCGGGTAGGGGGCGCCTCATGAACACTGAAGCTTTCTTT

clone_size: -
j_call: TRBJ2-3
v_call: TRBV19
d_call: -
cdr3_aa: CASSISSGITDTQYF
cdr3_nt: TGTGCCAGTAGTATTTCTTCCGGGATCACAGATACGCAGTATTTT

clone_size: -
j_call: TRBJ1-5
v_call: TRBV7-9
d_call: TRBD1
cdr3_aa: CASSGGTGVNQPQHF
cdr3_nt: TGTGCCAGCAGCGGTGGGACAGGAGTAAATCAGCCCCAGCATTTT

clone_size: -
j_call: TRBJ2-1
v_call: TRBV13
d_call: -
cdr3_aa: CASSTRRGLEQLF
cdr3_nt: TGTGCCAGCAGTACTCGCCGGGGTCTTGAGCAGCTCTTC

clone_size: -
j_call: TRBJ2-1
v_call: TRBV2
d_call: TRBD1
cdr3_aa: CASSEDRETYNEQFF
cdr3_nt: TGTGCCAGCAGTGAGGACAGGGAGACCTACAATGAGCAGTTCTTC

clone_size: few
j_call: TRBJ2-1
v_call: TRBV9
d_call: TRBD2
cdr3_aa: CASSVGPTGGLYEQFF
cdr3_nt: TGTGCCAGCAGCGTAGGCCCCACGGGGGGGTTATATGAGCAGTTCTTC

clone_size: -
j_call: TRBJ1-6
v_call: TRBV30
d_call: -
cdr3_aa: CAWTRSNSPLHF
cdr3_nt: TGTGCCTGGACCAGGTCAAATTCACCCCTCCACTTT

clone_size: -
j_call: TRBJ1-1
v_call: TRBV7-2
d_call: -
cdr3_aa: CASSLNTQLAHTEAFF
cdr3_nt: TGTGCCAGCAGCTTAAATACCCAATTAGCGCACACTGAAGCTTTCTTT

clone_size: -
j_call: TRBJ1-6
v_call: TRBV7-6
d_call: TRBD1
cdr3_aa: CASSLAPTGHNSPLHF
cdr3_nt: TGTGCCAGCAGCTTAGCCCCGACAGGGCATAATTCACCCCTCCACTTT

clone_size: few
j_call: TRBJ1-2
v_call: TRBV5-1
d_call: TRBD1
cdr3_aa: CASSLDGQGAVLGYTF
cdr3_nt: TGCGCCAGCAGCTTGGATGGACAGGGGGCCGTACTTGGCTACACCTTC

clone_size: -
j_call: TRBJ1-1
v_call: TRBV27
d_call: TRBD1
cdr3_aa: CASSLRQGSTEAFF
cdr3_nt: TGTGCCAGCAGTCTCCGACAGGGGAGCACTGAAGCTTTCTTT

clone_size: -
j_call: TRBJ2-5
v_call: TRBV5-1
d_call: -
cdr3_aa: CASSLAVDLETQYF
cdr3_nt: TGCGCCAGCAGCTTGGCCGTAGATCTTGAGACCCAGTACTTC

clone_size: -
j_call: TRBJ2-2
v_call: TRBV7-2
d_call: -
cdr3_aa: CASSSDTGELFF
cdr3_nt: TGTGCCAGCAGCTCAGACACCGGGGAGCTGTTTTTT

clone_size: -
j_call: TRBJ2-1
v_call: TRBV11-3
d_call: TRBD1
cdr3_aa: CASSPYTTGWNEQFF
cdr3_nt: TGTGCCAGCAGCCCGTACACGACAGGGTGGAATGAGCAGTTCTTC

clone_size: few
j_call: TRBJ2-5
v_call: TRBV5-4
d_call: TRBD2
cdr3_aa: CASSSPASGGAYETQYF
cdr3_nt: TGTGCCAGCAGCTCCCCGGCTAGCGGGGGGGCCTACGAGACCCAGTACTTC

clone_size: -
j_call: TRBJ1-6
v_call: TRBV19
d_call: -
cdr3_aa: CASSMARGNSPLHF
cdr3_nt: TGTGCCAGTAGTATGGCCCGGGGGAATTCACCCCTCCACTTT

clone_size: -
j_call: TRBJ1-2
v_call: TRBV10-3
d_call: TRBD1
cdr3_aa: CAISDGTESGYTF
cdr3_nt: TGTGCCATCAGTGACGGGACAGAGTCTGGCTACACCTTC

clone_size: few
j_call: TRBJ1-1
v_call: TRBV7-2
d_call: -
cdr3_aa: CASSLGGQLYTEAFF
cdr3_nt: TGTGCCAGCAGCTTGGGCGGACAGCTGTACACTGAAGCTTTCTTT

clone_size: -
j_call: TRBJ2-3
v_call: TRBV4-3
d_call: TRBD1
cdr3_aa: CASSQRSPGQLRDTQYF
cdr3_nt: TGCGCCAGCAGCCAAAGATCCCCGGGACAGCTAAGAGATACGCAGTATTTT

clone_size: once
j_call: TRBJ1-5
v_call: TRBV21-1
d_call: -
cdr3_aa: CASRGARRVNQPQHF
cdr3_nt: TGTGCCAGCAGAGGGGCAAGGAGGGTCAATCAGCCCCAGCATTTT

clone_size: -
j_call: TRBJ1-1
v_call: TRBV11-3
d_call: -
cdr3_aa: CASSLLRGTEAFF
cdr3_nt: TGTGCCAGCAGCTTACTTCGGGGCACTGAAGCTTTCTTT

clone_size: -
j_call: TRBJ2-1
v_call: TRBV28
d_call: -
cdr3_aa: CASSLWQGRQNEQFF
cdr3_nt: TGTGCCAGCAGTTTATGGCAGGGCCGTCAAAATGAGCAGTTCTTC

clone_size: -
j_call: TRBJ2-5
v_call: TRBV2
d_call: -
cdr3_aa: CASSGRESQYF
cdr3_nt: TGTGCCAGCAGTGGCCGGGAGTCCCAGTACTTC